This section outlines one TCR beta chain sequence together with its context. Its antigen is not identified. The entry originates in a study of T cell responses to AZD1222 COVID-19 vaccine. There are 15 residues in the CDR3. J was trimmed by 5 bases and V by 6 bases; bases with no gene match: 8. The germline CDR1 and CDR2 sequences are MNHEY and SMNVEV (reference sequence). Method: immunoSEQ multiplex PCR; TCRdb's copy keeps in-frame clones and lacks some. The data contain some 140,000 clones, approximately 90% of them singletons. Study findings and constraints: With two AZD1222 doses given, Spike-specific TCR breadth and depth both rose. There were repertoire samples only from the period after the peak T cell response. CD4 TCRs covered the whole spike, strongest at regions 160-218 and 743-854.

Sequenced here: peripheral blood, sampled on day 0 of AZD1222 vaccination. The TCR comes from an adult in good health. The chain uses TRBV27 and TRBJ2-3; 10 bases match TRBD1. CDR3 DNA: TGTGCCAGCAGGTCCGACAGGGGGCTGAAAGATACGCAGTATTTT. Amino acids: CASRSDRGLKDTQYF.